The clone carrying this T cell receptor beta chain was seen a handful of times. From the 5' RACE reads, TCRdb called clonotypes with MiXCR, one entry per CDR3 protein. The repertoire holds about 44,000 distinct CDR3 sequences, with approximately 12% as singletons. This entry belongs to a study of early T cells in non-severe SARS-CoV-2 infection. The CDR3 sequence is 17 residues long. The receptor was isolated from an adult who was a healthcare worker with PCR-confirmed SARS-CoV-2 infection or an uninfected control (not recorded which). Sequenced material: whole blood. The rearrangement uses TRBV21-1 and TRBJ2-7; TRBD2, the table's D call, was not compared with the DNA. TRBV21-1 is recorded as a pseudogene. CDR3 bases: TGTGCCAGCAGCAAAAGTATGATAGCGGGGAGCTCCTACGAGCAGTACTTC. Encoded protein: CASSKSMIAGSSYEQYF.